This entry lists 27 T cell receptor beta chains sequenced from one sample in a study of PD-L1 blockade in urothelial cancer. Profiling relied on immunoSEQ multiplex PCR, and the TCRdb table lists in-frame clones only, not all of them. The sample includes 40,000 or so clones, roughly four fifths of them seen just once. Sequencing used PBMCs, obtained around atezolizumab (anti-PD-L1) treatment. These receptors all come from a man aged 70-80 years with urothelial cancer.

This clone was detected only once. The chain is built from TRBV18 and TRBJ1-1; D might be TRBD1 (6 bases). CDR3 length: 14 residues. Germline V lookup: CDR1 KGHSH, CDR2 LQKENI. Deletions cut 0 bases from V and 3 bases from J, with 8 bases between. The CDR3 loop is CASSPPYRDTEAFF. The CDR3, as DNA: TGTGCCAGCTCACCACCTTACAGGGACACTGAAGCTTTCTTT.

The V call is TRBV4-1, the J call TRBJ2-2; 13 bases match TRBD2. Germline assignment: CDR1 MGHRA and CDR2 YSYEKL. The junction had 13 bases not matched to a gene; V was cut back by 7 bases and J by 8 bases. The CDR3 length is 17 residues. The CDR3 nucleotides are TGCGCCAGCACACCACAACTACTAGCGGGAGGGCATGGGGAGCTGTTTTTT. Its translation is CASTPQLLAGGHGELFF.

The chain joins TRBV9 to TRBJ2-1; a weak D match, TRBD2 (5 bases). CDR1 and CDR2 (germline): SGDLS, YYNGEE. Trimming cost V 3 bases and J 4 bases, with 14 bases left between them. CDR3 length equals 15 residues. CDR3 in DNA: TGTGCCAGCAGCGGAGGGAATCCTCCTTACAATGAGCAGTTCTTC. Its translation: CASSGGNPPYNEQFF.

The rearrangement links TRBV4-1 to TRBJ2-1; 12 bases agree with TRBD2. Germline values: CDR1 MGHRA, CDR2 YSYEKL. The V segment lost 4 bases and the J segment 4 bases; nucleotides outside the gene matches: 2. The CDR3 totals 15 residues. The CDR3 protein is CASSPTSGSYNEQFF. CDR3 in DNA: TGCGCCAGCAGCCCGACTAGCGGGAGTTACAATGAGCAGTTCTTC.

This chain connects TRBV4-3 to TRBJ1-1; maybe TRBD1 (5 bases). The CDR3 consists of 17 residues. The V gene lost 4 bases and the J gene lost 0 bases, with 18 bases spanning the gap. CDR1 is LGHNA, CDR2 YSLEER, per germline. This chain's CDR3 is CASSPTLVGHLNTEAFF. The CDR3 nucleotides read TGCGCCAGCAGCCCCACTTTAGTCGGACACTTGAACACTGAAGCTTTCTTT.

This clone has just one count. The chain has TRBV19 and TRBJ2-7; TRBD2 agrees at 14 bases. CDR3 length: 15 amino acids. J gave up 4 bases and V 5 bases, and 4 bases lay outside the gene matches. Germline lookup yields CDR1 LNHDA and CDR2 SQIVND (reference sequence). CDR3 sequence: CASSAGTSGSYEQYF. The CDR3 coding sequence is TGTGCCAGTAGTGCGGGGACTAGCGGGAGTTACGAGCAGTACTTC. Variable domain in full (rest from reference TRBV19 and TRBJ2-7): DGGITQSPKYLFRKEGQNVTLSCEQNLNHDAMYWYRQDPGQGLRLIYYSQIVNDFQKGDIAEGYSVSREKKESFPLTVTSAQKNPTAFYLCASSAGTSGSYEQYFGPGTRLTVT.

J is TRBJ2-7 and V is TRBV9; 7 bases line up with TRBD2. With 4 bases clipped from V and 0 bases from J, the junction kept 10 bases outside the gene matches. Germline V CDR1 and CDR2: SGDLS, YYNGEE. The CDR3 is 16 amino acids. Here the CDR3 reads CASSPERGPSSYEQYF. The CDR3 DNA reads TGTGCCAGCAGCCCAGAGCGGGGACCTAGCTCCTACGAGCAGTACTTC.

This sequence joins TRBV19 and TRBJ1-4, with D possibly being TRBD1 (5 bases). V gave up 9 bases and J gave up 8 bases, with 19 bases separating them. The CDR3 extends over 14 amino acids. Germline CDR1 is LNHDA and CDR2 is SQIVND (reference sequence). CDR3 coding DNA: TGTGCCAGCCACCTCGGGGGAAAAATAGAAAAACTGTTTTTT. This codes for CASHLGGKIEKLFF.

In this sample, this clone turned up once. The chain recombines TRBV28 with TRBJ2-5; D unresolved. CDR1 MDHEN and CDR2 SYDVKM come from the germline V gene. The CDR3 loop spans 14 amino acids. V lost 6 bases to trimming and J lost 5 bases, with 16 bases between them. The CDR3 loop reads CASSKSYRVETQYF. The CDR3 region has the DNA TGTGCCAGCAGCAAATCGTACAGAGTTGAGACCCAGTACTTC.

The chain has TRBV10-3 and TRBJ2-1; 7 positions match TRBD2. Germline lookup yields CDR1 ENHRY and CDR2 SYGVKD. This CDR3 is built from 13 residues. The trim removed 11 bases at V and 6 bases at J, leaving 10 bases unmatched. For the CDR3, the DNA is TGTGCCGCCAGTGCGGGAGACCTCAATGAGCAGTTCTTC. Protein product: CAASAGDLNEQFF.

The chain couples TRBV5-8 to TRBJ1-1, with 8 bases aligning to TRBD1. CDR1 SGHTS and CDR2 YDEGEE come from the germline V gene. After removal of 4 bases from V and 5 bases from J, the junction contained 10 bases not matched to a gene. The CDR3 spans 15 residues. The chain's CDR3 is CASSDPGTGTTEAFF. Here the CDR3 DNA reads TGTGCCAGCAGCGACCCTGGGACAGGTACAACTGAAGCTTTCTTT.

This sequence joins TRBV7-2 and TRBJ2-1; 8 bases map to TRBD2. With 5 bases clipped from V and 4 bases from J, the junction kept 4 bases outside the gene matches. Per germline, CDR1 SGHTA and CDR2 FQGNSA. This CDR3 has 14 residues. CDR3 DNA: TGTGCCAGCAGCAGACTAGCGAGGTACAATGAGCAGTTCTTC. Translated: CASSRLARYNEQFF. The variable domain in full, with the rest retrieved from reference TRBV7-2 and TRBJ2-1, is GAGVSQSPSNKVTEKGKDVELRCDPISGHTALYWYRQSLGQGLEFLIYFQGNSAPDKSGLPSDRFSAERTGGSVSTLTIQRTQQEDSAVYLCASSRLARYNEQFFGPGTRLTVL.

The chain combines TRBV11-2 with TRBJ2-7, with D possibly matching TRBD2 (5 bases). V lost 5 bases and J lost 3, with 11 bases in between. The CDR3 spans 13 residues. In germline, CDR1 is SGHAT, CDR2 FQNNGV. The CDR3 sequence: CASSLQRIYEQYF. CDR3 nucleotide sequence: TGTGCCAGCAGCCTCCAGCGGATCTACGAGCAGTACTTC.

This clone was seen a handful of times. The genes are TRBV5-4 and TRBJ2-7; TRBD1 might be the D (7 bases). This CDR3 contains 14 residues. Germline CDR1 SGHNT, CDR2 YYREEE (reference sequence). Trimming removed 4 bases from V and 3 bases from J, with 14 bases in between. Written as DNA, the CDR3 is TGTGCCAGCAGCAGCGCGGGGACAGTCTACGAGCAGTACTTC. Protein product: CASSSAGTVYEQYF.

This chain uses TRBV10-3 with TRBJ1-2, with D unclear. Trimming cost V 2 bases and J 8 bases, with 9 bases left between them. Per the germline V gene, CDR1 is ENHRY and CDR2 is SYGVKD. The CDR3 extends over 12 amino acids. In DNA, the CDR3 is TGTGCCATCAGTGAGGCCTCCGGGGGCTACACCTTC. Translating it yields CAISEASGGYTF.

J is TRBJ1-1 and V is TRBV7-2; D is possibly TRBD1 (6 bases). The CDR3 is 17 amino acids. Germline-derived CDR1 and CDR2 are SGHTA and FQGNSA. The V and J ends lost 1 base and 2 bases respectively, with 17 bases between them. The CDR3 DNA follows: TGTGCCAGCAGCTTAGTATCAGGGGAAGCGGGAAACACTGAAGCTTTCTTT. Translating gives CASSLVSGEAGNTEAFF.

This clone was seen once. This sequence joins TRBV25-1 and TRBJ1-4; no reliable D call. V was clipped by 5 bases and J by 4 bases, with 14 bases between them. Germline V gene data show CDR1 as MGHDK and CDR2 as SYGVNS. The CDR3 spans 15 residues. CDR3 sequence (DNA): TGTGCCAGCAGTCCACGGCGGGTCCATAATGAAAAACTGTTTTTT. It codes for CASSPRRVHNEKLFF.

The gene calls are TRBV5-4 and TRBJ2-1; 14 bases agree with TRBD2. The CDR3 spans 16 residues. Germline V gene lookup returns CDR1 SGHNT and CDR2 YYREEE (reference sequence). With 5 bases clipped from V and 7 bases from J, the junction kept 8 bases outside the gene matches. The CDR3 loop is CASSPTTSGRGNEQFF. In DNA form, the CDR3 reads TGTGCCAGCAGTCCTACGACTAGCGGGAGGGGAAATGAGCAGTTCTTC.

The chain combines TRBV25-1 with TRBJ2-2, with D possibly being TRBD1 (6 bases). The germline V and J ends were trimmed by 2 bases and 6 bases, with 10 bases remaining between them. CDR1 and CDR2 from the germline V gene are MGHDK and SYGVNS. CDR3 size: 14 residues. In DNA, the CDR3 is TGTGCCAGCAGTGAAGGGGGCATGGCCGGGGAGCTGTTTTTT. Residues: CASSEGGMAGELFF.

This clone was counted a few times. The rearrangement uses TRBV5-5 and TRBJ2-5, with a possible D match to TRBD1 (5 bases). The length of the CDR3 is 13 residues. Trimming removed 2 bases at V and 5 bases at J, with 10 bases between. Germline V gene data show CDR1 as SGHKS and CDR2 as YYEKEE (reference sequence). CDR3 DNA sequence: TGTGCCAGCAGCTTCAGGGCTCGGGAGACCCAGTACTTC. Its protein is CASSFRARETQYF.

The rearrangement joins TRBV21-1 to TRBJ1-2. TRBV21-1 constitutes a pseudogene. The CDR3 runs to 18 residues. The CDR3 DNA reads as TGTGCCAGCAGCAAAGCGGACCGGGAGGGACAGTTTAACTATGGCTACACCTTC. Translated, it gives CASSKADREGQFNYGYTF.

This chain links TRBV10-3 with TRBJ2-6, with D hard to call. Trimming shortened V by 8 bases and J by 1 base, and 12 bases separated the two germline ends. This CDR3 is built from 15 residues. Germline V gene data show CDR1 as ENHRY and CDR2 as SYGVKD. The chain's CDR3 is CAIWSSESGANVLTF. CDR3 DNA sequence: TGTGCCATCTGGTCCTCCGAGTCTGGGGCCAACGTCCTGACTTTC.

This clone was detected a few times. The rearrangement joins TRBV5-6 to TRBJ1-2; TRBD1 agrees at 10 bases. Trimming took 3 bases from V and 6 from J; bases not matched to a gene: 2. The CDR3 loop spans 13 amino acids. Germline V gene sequence: CDR1 SGHDT, CDR2 YYEEEE. The CDR3 here is CASSWGTGDGYTF. The DNA for the CDR3 is TGTGCCAGCAGCTGGGGGACAGGGGATGGCTACACCTTC.

There are a few counts of this clone. The chain links TRBV19 to TRBJ1-5; 8 bases map to TRBD1. The germline V gene encodes CDR1 LNHDA and CDR2 SQIVND (reference sequence). CDR3 length: 16 residues. The junction had 9 bases not matched to a gene; V was cut back by 1 base and J by 7 bases. The CDR3: CASSIGRRTGIQPQHF. The CDR3 nucleotides read TGTGCCAGTAGTATAGGTCGTAGGACAGGGATCCAGCCCCAGCATTTT. Combining the CDR3 with reference TRBV19 and TRBJ1-5 gives the whole variable domain DGGITQSPKYLFRKEGQNVTLSCEQNLNHDAMYWYRQDPGQGLRLIYYSQIVNDFQKGDIAEGYSVSREKKESFPLTVTSAQKNPTAFYLCASSIGRRTGIQPQHFGDGTRLSIL.

The chain combines TRBV28 with TRBJ1-5; D ambiguous. Deletions cut 6 bases from V and 2 bases from J, with 20 bases between. The germline V gene encodes CDR1 MDHEN and CDR2 SYDVKM. This CDR3 comprises 17 residues. In DNA, the CDR3 is TGTGCCAGCAGCTACGTCCCGGAATCACGGGGCAATCAGCCCCAGCATTTT. Its translation: CASSYVPESRGNQPQHF. Looking up the rest from reference TRBV28 and TRBJ1-5 gives the full variable domain: DVKVTQSSRYLVKRTGEKVFLECVQDMDHENMFWYRQDPGLGLRLIYFSYDVKMKEKGDIPEGYSVSREKKERFSLILESASTNQTSMYLCASSYVPESRGNQPQHFGDGTRLSIL.

This clone is a singleton in its sample. The rearrangement joins TRBV5-6 to TRBJ1-5; the match to TRBD1 covers 7 bases. Unmatched junction bases numbered 1, after V lost 3 bases and J lost 4 bases. The CDR3 extends over 13 amino acids. The germline V gene has CDR1 SGHDT and CDR2 YYEEEE. CDR3 bases: TGTGCCAGCAGCTGGGACAGTAATCAGCCCCAGCATTTT. Translating gives CASSWDSNQPQHF.

The chain joins TRBV7-6 to TRBJ1-2, with TRBD1 matching 12 bases. The CDR3 consists of 14 residues. The germline V gene has CDR1 SGHVS and CDR2 FNYEAQ. The trim removed 5 bases at V and 4 bases at J, leaving 2 bases unmatched. As DNA, the CDR3 is TGTGCCAGCAGCCCGGGACAGGGGGCCTATGGCTACACCTTC. This codes for CASSPGQGAYGYTF.